This T cell receptor beta chain was found in a study of chemoradiotherapy in HPV16-positive cancers. Whole-study findings and limits: HPV-responsive T-cell expansion during chemoradiotherapy was linked to improved recurrence-free survival in HPV16-positive patients.

Concerning this clone: No antigen is known for it.

TCRdb's table, derived via immunoSEQ multiplex PCR, lists solely in-frame clones and lacks some. This repertoire shows approximately 12,000 clones, about 87% found once; its top ten account for around 5.3%. This TCR came from a human donor with HPV-associated anogenital cancer. The sample was blood, taken from a patient who underwent chemoradiotherapy.

For the CDR3, the DNA is TGTGCCAGCAGCTTAGGGGGGGCGGACACAGATACGCAGTATTTT. This translates into CASSLGGADTDTQYF. The chain recombines TRBV7-2 with TRBJ2-3; D could derive from TRBD1 or TRBD2 (6 bases each). Looked up from germline, CDR1 is SGHTA and CDR2 is FQGNSA. The CDR3 sequence is 15 residues long. The V end was cut by 1 base, the J end by 2 bases, with 10 bases between.